Shown below are 10 T cell receptor beta chains from a single sample sequenced in a study of T cells in Graves' hyperthyroidism and ophthalmopathy (dated by TCRdb to between 2018 and 2021). Libraries came from multiplex PCR. The sequencer was an Illumina HiSeq 2000. TCR beta CDR3 regions were amplified from RNA transcripts. For the first round of RT-PCR on the TCR CDR3, the HTBI primer set was used together with the Qiagen OneStep RT-PCR kit. TCRdb reprocessed the public reads (quality trimming at Q25 with fastp, clone calling with MiXCR) and kept in-frame beta chains. Identical CDR3 proteins give one entry, which carries the most common genes and DNA. The sample table holds hundreds of thousands of distinct CDR3 sequences, of which roughly an eighth were seen once. The ten largest clonotypes hold about a third of the sample. The sample comprised blood. The source of these receptors is a woman aged 40 to 55 with Graves' ophthalmopathy.

This clonotype was found many times. The chain links TRBV12-3 or TRBV12-4 to TRBJ1-4; the D gene is possibly TRBD1 (6 bases). The V gene lost 1 base and the J gene lost 8 bases, with 14 bases spanning the gap. This CDR3 has 15 amino acids. The CDR3 reads CASSLVTGLKEKLFF. CDR3 DNA sequence: TGTGCCAGCAGTTTAGTTACAGGGTTAAAGGAAAAACTGTTTTTT.

CDR3 in amino acids: CASSLLGTDEQYF. The DNA of the CDR3 is TGTGCCAGCTCACTACTAGGGACAGACGAGCAGTACTTC. V usage is TRBV18 and J usage is TRBJ2-7, with 7 positions matching TRBD1. Unmatched junction bases numbered 5, after V lost 4 bases and J lost 5 bases. The CDR3 is 13 amino acids. Germline-derived CDR1 and CDR2 are KGHSH and LQKENI.

This clonotype has at least ten counts. The J gene is TRBJ1-1, the V gene TRBV4-1; 7 nucleotides agree with TRBD1. CDR3 length: 16 residues. The trim removed 0 bases at V and 1 base at J, leaving 5 bases unmatched. Looked up from germline, CDR1 is MGHRA and CDR2 is YSYEKL. Here the CDR3 DNA reads TGCGCCAGCAGCCAAGATGGACAGGCGTCGAACACTGAAGCTTTCTTT. Amino acids: CASSQDGQASNTEAFF.

This clonotype occurred many times. The rearrangement uses TRBV20-1 and TRBJ2-1, with D hard to call. The CDR3 contains 13 residues. Germline V gene sequence: CDR1 DFQATT, CDR2 SNEGSKA (reference sequence). The V end lost 5 bases, the J end lost 7 bases, and 15 bases lay between the germline ends. The CDR3 sequence: CSAYQTPLNEQFF. The CDR3 DNA sequence: TGCAGTGCTTACCAGACACCGTTGAATGAGCAGTTCTTC.

This clonotype was counted many times. The CDR3 protein is CASSPKEISDTQYF. The CDR3 DNA sequence: TGTGCCAGCTCACCTAAGGAAATATCGGATACGCAGTATTTT. This chain joins TRBV18 and TRBJ2-3; D remains unclear. Trimming shortened V by 3 bases and J by 6 bases, and 13 bases separated the two germline ends. The CDR3 has 14 residues. In germline, CDR1 is KGHSH, CDR2 LQKENI.

This clonotype was detected only a few times. CDR3 loop: CASSSRGDSSYNEQFF. The CDR3 DNA follows: TGTGCCAGCAGCTCGAGAGGAGACAGCTCCTACAATGAGCAGTTCTTC. The chain joins TRBV9 to TRBJ2-1; D is possibly TRBD1 (5 bases). Germline V lookup: CDR1 SGDLS, CDR2 YYNGEE. The CDR3 is made up of 16 amino acids. Deletions cut 4 bases from V and 0 bases from J, with 14 bases between. The full variable domain, its missing parts supplied by reference TRBV9 and TRBJ2-1, is DSGVTQTPKHLITATGQRVTLRCSPRSGDLSVYWYQQSLDQGLQFLIQYYNGEERAKGNILERFSAQQFPDLHSELNLSSLELGDSALYFCASSSRGDSSYNEQFFGPGTRLTVL.

This rearrangement joins TRBV18 to TRBJ2-5, with D hard to call. Trimming removed 0 bases at V and 3 bases at J, with 5 bases between. The CDR3 length is 13 residues. Looked up from germline, CDR1 is KGHSH and CDR2 is LQKENI. The CDR3 loop reads CASSPPMKETQYF. The DNA of the CDR3 is TGTGCCAGCTCACCACCGATGAAAGAGACCCAGTACTTC.

V and J are TRBV20-1 and TRBJ2-5, with D hard to call. Looked up from germline, CDR1 is DFQATT and CDR2 is SNEGSKA (reference sequence). The CDR3 is 9 residues long. Trimming shortened V by 0 bases and J by 7 bases, and 0 bases separated the two germline ends. The CDR3 sequence is CSARETQYF. The DNA for the CDR3 is TGCAGTGCTAGAGAGACCCAGTACTTC.

The rearrangement uses TRBV19 and TRBJ1-3; D is ambiguous. This CDR3 contains 17 residues. V lost 1 base and J 0 bases, leaving 13 bases between the germline ends. CDR1 and CDR2 from the germline V gene are LNHDA and SQIVND (reference sequence). CDR3 coding DNA: TGTGCCAGTAGTATAGTCCCCGTCGACTACTCTGGAAACACCATATATTTT. Protein: CASSIVPVDYSGNTIYF.

This clonotype was observed many times. V and J are TRBV6-1 and TRBJ2-1; 9 nucleotides agree with TRBD1. V was pared by 6 bases and J by 7 bases, with 4 bases of the junction left unmatched. Germline loops: CDR1 MNHNS, CDR2 SASEGT. CDR3 length: 13 residues. CDR3 nucleotides: TGTGCCAGCAGAACAGGGGGCGGGAATGAGCAGTTCTTC. Translation gives CASRTGGGNEQFF.